The 25 T cell receptor beta chains given below trace back to one sample, sequenced in a study of T cell changes during pregnancy in multiple sclerosis. TCRdb's table, derived via immunoSEQ multiplex PCR, lists solely in-frame clones and lacks some. In the table there are about 51,000 clones, 93% of which are singletons. Material: peripheral blood, obtained in the second trimester of pregnancy. Receptors were obtained from a female donor with multiple sclerosis, enrolled in a pregnancy study.

This clone has just one count. The chain uses TRBV18 and TRBJ1-3; 7 positions agree with TRBD1. The V gene's germline CDR1 is KGHSH and CDR2 LQKENI. J lost 4 bases, V lost 3 bases, and 6 bases had no gene match. The CDR3 is 15 amino acids. CDR3 amino acids: CASSPPTGSGNTIYF. As DNA, the CDR3 is TGTGCCAGCTCACCCCCGACAGGGAGCGGAAACACCATATATTTT.

The V and J genes are TRBV7-2 and TRBJ1-2, with no clear D. Between the trimmed V and J ends, which lost 5 bases and 5 bases, there was a span of 18 bases. This CDR3 has 15 residues. In germline, CDR1 is SGHTA, CDR2 FQGNSA. The CDR3 protein is CASSPKPGNPYGYTF. DNA of the CDR3: TGTGCCAGCAGCCCCAAACCGGGTAACCCTTATGGCTACACCTTC. Full variable domain (outside the CDR3, taken from reference TRBV7-2 and TRBJ1-2): GAGVSQSPSNKVTEKGKDVELRCDPISGHTALYWYRQSLGQGLEFLIYFQGNSAPDKSGLPSDRFSAERTGGSVSTLTIQRTQQEDSAVYLCASSPKPGNPYGYTFGSGTRLTVV.

This rearrangement joins TRBV6-5 to TRBJ1-1, with D uncertain. The CDR3 is made up of 16 amino acids. Per the germline V gene, CDR1 is MNHEY and CDR2 is SVGAGI. Trimming took off 4 bases at V and 2 bases at J, with 17 bases between the two ends. CDR3 region: CASSSDQRRRNTEAFF. CDR3 nucleotides: TGTGCCAGCAGTTCGGATCAAAGAAGGAGAAACACTGAAGCTTTCTTT.

This chain links TRBV6-5 with TRBJ2-1, with 7 positions matching TRBD2. J lost 7 bases, V lost 6 bases, and 12 bases had no gene match. Germline loops: CDR1 MNHEY, CDR2 SVGAGI. The CDR3 loop spans 15 amino acids. CDR3 in amino acids: CASRRTRSLGNEQFF. CDR3 DNA sequence: TGTGCCAGCAGAAGGACTAGAAGTTTAGGTAATGAGCAGTTCTTC.

The chain uses TRBV28 and TRBJ2-3; D is unresolved. The CDR3 length is 13 residues. In germline, CDR1 is MDHEN, CDR2 SYDVKM. Trimming pared 4 bases from V and 1 base from J, leaving 6 bases between. The CDR3 loop is CASSSRRTDTQYF. CDR3 coding DNA: TGTGCCAGCAGTTCCAGGCGCACAGATACGCAGTATTTT.

CDR3: CASSVQGNTEAFF. The CDR3 coding sequence is TGTGCCAGCAGCGTACAGGGAAACACTGAAGCTTTCTTT. This chain joins TRBV9 and TRBJ1-1, with a possible D match to TRBD1 (5 bases). Between the trimmed V and J ends, which lost 1 base and 2 bases, there was a span of 6 bases. Germline CDR1 and CDR2: SGDLS and YYNGEE. This CDR3 spans 13 amino acids.

The rearrangement uses TRBV7-3 and TRBJ2-2; D possibly corresponds to TRBD2 (7 bases). Trimming took 1 base from V and 5 from J, leaving 11 bases between them. The CDR3 is made up of 15 amino acids. Germline V CDR1 and CDR2: SGHTA, FQGTGA. CDR3 bases: TGTGCCAGCAGCTTAATCGGGGGGCTAACCGGGGAGCTGTTTTTT. Translation gives CASSLIGGLTGELFF.

V and J are TRBV21-1 and TRBJ2-6; TRBD1 is the table's D call and was not checked against the DNA. TRBV21-1 is classified as a pseudogene. This CDR3 is built from 16 residues. CDR3 sequence (DNA): TGTGCCTCCCAGGGGGACAGCCAATCTGGGGCCAACGTCCTGACTTTC. This encodes CASQGDSQSGANVLTF.

The CDR3 protein is CASSIRGDGPYEQYF. The CDR3 DNA reads as TGTGCCAGTAGTATACGGGGGGACGGGCCCTACGAGCAGTACTTC. The chain links TRBV19 to TRBJ2-7; TRBD2 aligns across 7 bases. The CDR3 covers 15 residues. With V trimmed by 2 bases and J by 2 bases, 6 bases remained unmatched. CDR1 is LNHDA and CDR2 is SQIVND in the germline V gene (reference sequence).

The CDR3 DNA follows: TGTGCCAGCAGCTTTTTGGGACAGGCGGGAACTGAAGCTTTCTTT. The encoded protein is CASSFLGQAGTEAFF. The genes are TRBV7-2 and TRBJ1-1; 8 nucleotides align to TRBD1. Germline CDR1 SGHTA, CDR2 FQGNSA. The trim removed 3 bases at V and 5 bases at J, leaving 8 bases unmatched. The CDR3 is 15 residues long.

This chain joins TRBV9 and TRBJ2-7, with 7 positions matching TRBD1. Trimming removed 4 bases from V and 4 bases from J; junction bases left unmatched: 11. CDR3 length equals 15 residues. Germline values: CDR1 SGDLS, CDR2 YYNGEE. In nucleotides, the CDR3 is TGTGCCAGCAGCCAGACCGGGACAGATTATTACGAGCAGTACTTC. This sequence encodes CASSQTGTDYYEQYF.

The chain joins TRBV7-2 to TRBJ2-3; 13 nucleotides agree with TRBD2. The germline V gene has CDR1 SGHTA and CDR2 FQGNSA. V was clipped by 1 base and J by 12 bases; unmatched bases: 13. This CDR3 contains 17 residues. The CDR3 coding sequence is TGTGCCAGCAGCTTAGGGCAACTAGCGGGAGGGCCCCAAGAACAGTATTTT. As protein: CASSLGQLAGGPQEQYF.

The V call is TRBV28, the J call TRBJ1-1, with TRBD1 as a possible D gene (5 bases). CDR3 size: 15 residues. V gave up 7 bases and J gave up 0 bases, with 15 bases separating them. Germline values: CDR1 MDHEN, CDR2 SYDVKM. Written as DNA, the CDR3 is TGTGCCAGCACCGCAGGGAACATCGTGAACACTGAAGCTTTCTTT. Protein: CASTAGNIVNTEAFF. The variable domain in full, with the rest retrieved from reference TRBV28 and TRBJ1-1, is DVKVTQSSRYLVKRTGEKVFLECVQDMDHENMFWYRQDPGLGLRLIYFSYDVKMKEKGDIPEGYSVSREKKERFSLILESASTNQTSMYLCASTAGNIVNTEAFFGQGTRLTVV.

The chain combines TRBV30 with TRBJ2-6; D remains ambiguous. V lost 5 bases to trimming and J lost 3 bases, with 8 bases between them. The CDR3 runs 13 residues. Germline V gives CDR1 GTSNPN, CDR2 SVGIG (reference sequence). CDR3 region: CAWEAIGANVLTF. CDR3 DNA sequence: TGTGCCTGGGAGGCGATTGGGGCCAACGTCCTGACTTTC.

This chain connects TRBV2 to TRBJ2-4, with D perhaps matching TRBD2 (5 bases). Per the germline V gene, CDR1 is SNHLY and CDR2 is FYNNEI. The length of the CDR3 is 17 residues. V was cut by 0 bases and J by 1 base, with 13 bases left in between. As DNA, the CDR3 is TGTGCCAGCAGTGAAGCGGTTAGGGTAGCGGCCAAAAACATTCAGTACTTC. Amino acid sequence: CASSEAVRVAAKNIQYF.

The chain employs TRBV4-3 and TRBJ2-1; TRBD2 matches at 10 bases. In germline, CDR1 is LGHNA, CDR2 YSLEER. Germline trimming cut 0 bases from V and 3 bases from J; bases unmatched to any gene: 11. The CDR3 contains 19 residues. Written as DNA, the CDR3 is TGCGCCAGCAGCCAAGATTGGCCCATGCTAGCGGGAGACTACAATGAGCAGTTCTTC. Translating gives CASSQDWPMLAGDYNEQFF.

This chain connects TRBV5-4 to TRBJ2-7; 7 nucleotides align to TRBD1. The junction had 6 bases not matched to a gene; V was cut back by 4 bases and J by 5 bases. Germline lookup yields CDR1 SGHNT and CDR2 YYREEE (reference sequence). The CDR3 totals 13 residues. CDR3 sequence (DNA): TGTGCCAGCAGCCAGGGGGTCCGTGACGAGCAGTACTTC. This encodes CASSQGVRDEQYF.

V gene TRBV7-2 combines with J gene TRBJ2-1; 8 bases align to TRBD2. The germline CDR1 and CDR2 sequences are SGHTA and FQGNSA. J lost 2 bases, V lost 5 bases, and 8 bases had no gene match. The CDR3 contains 16 residues. The CDR3 DNA is TGTGCCAGCAGCCCCTGGGACGGGAGGGCCTACAATGAGCAGTTCTTC. This encodes CASSPWDGRAYNEQFF. Full variable domain (remainder filled in from reference TRBV7-2 and TRBJ2-1): GAGVSQSPSNKVTEKGKDVELRCDPISGHTALYWYRQSLGQGLEFLIYFQGNSAPDKSGLPSDRFSAERTGGSVSTLTIQRTQQEDSAVYLCASSPWDGRAYNEQFFGPGTRLTVL.

The chain recombines TRBV5-1 with TRBJ2-3; D may be TRBD2 (6 bases). Germline CDR1 reads SGHRS; CDR2 reads YFSETQ. Trimming removed 6 bases from V and 2 bases from J, with 16 bases in between. This CDR3 spans 15 amino acids. The CDR3 DNA reads as TGCGCCAGCACCCATACGGGGGAGCTCACAGATACGCAGTATTTT. It codes for CASTHTGELTDTQYF.

The chain joins TRBV19 to TRBJ1-4; 8 bases map to TRBD1. Per the germline V gene, CDR1 is LNHDA and CDR2 is SQIVND (reference sequence). V was clipped by 7 bases and J by 7 bases; unmatched bases: 8. This CDR3 has 14 residues. The CDR3 is CASTVQGGVEKLFF. For the CDR3, the DNA is TGTGCCAGTACCGTACAGGGGGGAGTTGAAAAACTGTTTTTT. Filled out from reference TRBV19 and TRBJ1-4, the complete variable domain reads DGGITQSPKYLFRKEGQNVTLSCEQNLNHDAMYWYRQDPGQGLRLIYYSQIVNDFQKGDIAEGYSVSREKKESFPLTVTSAQKNPTAFYLCASTVQGGVEKLFFGSGTQLSVL.

By share of the sample, this clone is medium-sized. J is TRBJ2-3 and V is TRBV11-1, with 8 bases fitting TRBD1. Germline values: CDR1 SGHAT, CDR2 FQDESV (reference sequence). The CDR3 has 15 residues. Germline trimming cut 4 bases from V and 2 bases from J; bases unmatched to any gene: 5. CDR3 sequence (DNA): TGTGCCAGCAGCTCAGGGGGCGCACACACAGATACGCAGTATTTT. Its translation: CASSSGGAHTDTQYF.

This chain connects TRBV6-5 to TRBJ1-2, with D possibly being TRBD1 (6 bases). The CDR3 consists of 15 residues. In germline, CDR1 is MNHEY, CDR2 SVGAGI. The V and J ends lost 6 bases and 1 base respectively, with 15 bases between them. CDR3 in DNA: TGTGCCAGCAGCCCCCAGGCAGGGGATAACTATGGCTACACCTTC. Residues: CASSPQAGDNYGYTF.

The rearrangement uses TRBV19 and TRBJ2-7; TRBD1 agrees at 8 bases. Looked up from germline, CDR1 is LNHDA and CDR2 is SQIVND (reference sequence). J gave up 6 bases and V 3 bases, and 4 bases lay outside the gene matches. The CDR3 contains 13 residues. CDR3 loop: CASSIGQGSEQYF. CDR3 DNA: TGTGCCAGTAGTATCGGACAGGGAAGCGAGCAGTACTTC.

The chain recombines TRBV7-2 with TRBJ1-2; 7 nucleotides match TRBD1. From germline, CDR1 is SGHTA and CDR2 FQGNSA. The CDR3 consists of 15 residues. V shed 2 bases, J shed 4 bases, and the junction held 7 bases outside the gene matches. CDR3 region: CASSLSTGTVYGYTF. CDR3 nucleotides: TGTGCCAGCAGCTTATCAACCGGGACAGTCTATGGCTACACCTTC.

This clone was counted once. The CDR3 coding sequence is TGTGCCAGCAGTTTCAGGGGACCCGATCAGCCCCAGCATTTT. Translating gives CASSFRGPDQPQHF. V and J are TRBV5-8 and TRBJ1-5, with a weak D call TRBD1 (6 bases). CDR3 length: 14 amino acids. Germline CDR1 SGHTS, CDR2 YDEGEE. Trimming took 5 bases from V and 5 from J, leaving 14 bases between them.